Listed here are 10 T cell receptor beta chains from one sample, sequenced in a study of blood T cells in healthy people across ages. PCR was performed a second time for about 7 to 12 cycles using a sample-barcoded 5' primer and a J-beta primer mix. MiXCR, applied by TCRdb to the 5' RACE reads, yields one record per CDR3 protein. The table shows approximately 900,000 distinct CDR3 sequences, with approximately 49% occurring only once. Sequencing was carried out using blood. The source of these receptors is a man aged 25 to 40 in good health.

The chain links TRBV12-3 or TRBV12-4 to TRBJ2-1, with D unresolved. The CDR3 is made up of 15 amino acids. Deletions cut 1 base from V and 10 bases from J, with 17 bases between. CDR3 sequence: CASSLDPVVEHEQFF. CDR3 coding DNA: TGTGCCAGCAGTTTAGACCCCGTCGTAGAGCACGAGCAGTTCTTC.

The rearrangement uses TRBV28 and TRBJ2-7, with TRBD2 matching over 10 bases. This CDR3 is 17 amino acids long. With V trimmed by 6 bases and J by 1 base, 12 bases remained unmatched. CDR1 and CDR2 (germline): MDHEN, SYDVKM. The chain's CDR3 is CASSSGGLAGVSYEQYF. In DNA, the CDR3 is TGTGCCAGCAGCTCGGGGGGCCTAGCGGGGGTTTCCTACGAGCAGTACTTC.

This clonotype was seen a single time. The rearrangement uses TRBV29-1 and TRBJ1-1; D might be TRBD1 (6 bases). The ends were cut back, 5 bases at V and 1 base at J, with 14 bases in the middle. This CDR3 has 14 amino acids. The germline gives CDR1 SQVTM, CDR2 ANQGSEA. The CDR3 region is CSVILQGTNTEAFF. The CDR3 DNA follows: TGCAGCGTTATCCTACAGGGAACGAACACTGAAGCTTTCTTT.

V gene TRBV30 combines with J gene TRBJ1-6, with a possible D match to TRBD1 (6 bases). This CDR3 contains 16 residues. Trimming cost V 5 bases and J 5 bases, with 19 bases left between them. The germline V gene encodes CDR1 GTSNPN and CDR2 SVGIG (reference sequence). CDR3 residues: CAWDYSGQRDNSPLHF. The CDR3 DNA follows: TGTGCCTGGGACTATTCCGGACAGCGAGATAATTCACCCCTCCACTTT.

This clonotype was seen only once. The V gene is TRBV28, the J gene TRBJ1-5; TRBD1 might be the D (5 bases). V was shortened by 8 bases and J by 1 base, with 18 bases between the two germline ends. In germline, CDR1 is MDHEN, CDR2 SYDVKM. The CDR3 runs to 16 residues. CDR3 nucleotide sequence: TGTGCCAGCCTAGGCGGGGGGTTAGGAAGCAATCAGCCCCAGCATTTT. Protein sequence: CASLGGGLGSNQPQHF.

This clonotype was picked up one time. This chain links TRBV20-1 with TRBJ1-5; D may be TRBD1 (6 bases). CDR3 length: 16 residues. V was trimmed by 4 bases and J by 2 bases, leaving 18 bases between them. Germline V gene sequence: CDR1 DFQATT, CDR2 SNEGSKA (reference sequence). The DNA for the CDR3 is TGCAGTGCTATGGAGATAAACAGGGCAGGCAATCAGCCCCAGCATTTT. This codes for CSAMEINRAGNQPQHF.

This clonotype came up a few times. The V call is TRBV7-6, the J call TRBJ2-1; D may be TRBD1 or TRBD2 (6 bases each). The germline gives CDR1 SGHVS, CDR2 FNYEAQ. The CDR3 spans 16 residues. The ends were cut back, 4 bases at V and 4 bases at J, with 17 bases in the middle. Written as DNA, the CDR3 is TGTGCCAGCAGCTCCCTACAAGGGGGAGGTTACAATGAGCAGTTCTTC. Protein sequence: CASSSLQGGGYNEQFF.

This sequence joins TRBV5-1 and TRBJ1-2, with D possibly TRBD1 on 5 matching bases. Germline V gene data show CDR1 as SGHRS and CDR2 as YFSETQ. The germline V and J ends were trimmed by 4 bases and 7 bases, with 14 bases remaining between them. This CDR3 comprises 13 residues. The CDR3 nucleotides read TGCGCCAGCAGCCCAGACGGGGCGGTTGGCTACACCTTC. Translating it yields CASSPDGAVGYTF.

This clonotype was recorded a few times. The rearrangement joins TRBV27 to TRBJ2-3; weak D call: TRBD2 (5 bases). This CDR3 region has 12 residues. Germline values: CDR1 MNHEY, CDR2 SMNVEV (reference sequence). The ends were cut back, 4 bases at V and 7 bases at J, with 9 bases in the middle. The CDR3 DNA reads TGTGCCAGCAGTTCGGTAGCGAATACGCAGTATTTT. Translated, it gives CASSSVANTQYF.

This clonotype was seen just once. V gene TRBV7-8 combines with J gene TRBJ2-7; 7 bases fit TRBD2. The CDR3 sequence is 15 residues long. The J segment lost 2 bases and the V segment lost 3 bases, leaving 7 bases of the junction unmatched. Germline V gene sequence: CDR1 SGHVS, CDR2 FQNEAQ. The CDR3 DNA follows: TGTGCCAGCAGCTTGGGGACTACGTCGGCCTACGAGCAGTACTTC. The encoded protein is CASSLGTTSAYEQYF.